The present T cell receptor beta chain was sequenced within a study of identical twins (dated by TCRdb to 2016 to 2018). Context from the whole study: To test whether fetal clonotypes persist, the study used deep sequencing on TCR alpha and beta repertoires from monozygotic twins, unrelated adults of various ages, and cord blood. To rule out contamination, the twin experiments were replicated at different times with different library preparation protocols. Study-wide conclusions, independent of this receptor: Because the same donors could not be followed over many years, conclusions were based on cross-sectional statistical analysis. Compared with coincidental sharing between unrelated individuals, an excess of low generation-probability sequences was observed among out-of-frame TCR alpha sequences shared between twins. In beta out-of-frame sequences, excess twin sharing was weaker, because having fewer shared sequences lowered the signal-to-noise ratio. In monozygotic twins, recombination models systematically underestimated out-of-frame TCR alpha sharing, but the models matched the sharing seen between unrelated individuals. Invariant T cells such as MAIT and iNKT could partly confound zero-insertion analyses, although diverse VJ usage argued against such confounding for most clonotypes. Fewer insertions were carried by abundant cord blood beta clonotypes; a weaker similar trend was observed in young adult naive repertoires, while no such trend was observed in memory repertoires.

Libraries were made using 5' RACE. TCRdb shows the sequencer as Illumina HiSeq 2000. Template switching introduced a universal primer binding site; the final cDNA contained a unique molecular identifier, enabling accurate counting of TCR cDNA molecules. Specific primers in the conserved constant-segment region were used to synthesize first-strand cDNA for TCR alpha and beta chains. To control for contamination, each cDNA library was double barcoded with a SMART-Mk sample barcode plus Illumina barcodes. TruSeq adapter sequences, together with Illumina sample barcodes, were added in two successive PCR steps. TCR alpha and beta cDNA libraries were sequenced on the Illumina HiSeq platform with custom primers. Concerning the study's data processing: MiGEC was used to process raw reads and extract unique molecular identifiers, and MiXCR was used to find CDR3 positions. For each individual, recombination models were inferred using an EM algorithm with the repgenHMM and IGoR tools. Shared clonotypes were analyzed with the tcR package in R, and sharing was normalized by the product of cloneset sizes. Out-of-frame nonproductive sequences were analyzed to study raw recombination free of thymic and clonal selection effects. TCRdb reprocessed the public reads (quality trimming at Q25 with fastp, clone calling with MiXCR) and kept in-frame beta chains. Each CDR3 protein gets just one entry, which takes the most common genes and DNA from the rows behind it. For this entry, the V and J calls and clone size follow TCRdb and not the study's own pipeline. The sample includes about 700,000 distinct CDR3 sequences, with 5.5% to 7.5% observed a single time. In total, the top ten clones hold 1.5% to 2% of the sample.

Only healthy Caucasian donors were included. Three unrelated non-twin adults were also sequenced: a male aged 18 to 30, a male aged 50 to 60 and a female aged 50 to 60. Miltenyi CD45RO+ enrichment and human naive T-cell isolation kits were used to isolate memory (CD45RO+) and naive T cells from PBMC. V is pruned by 2 bases and J by 4 bases, leaving 8 bases of the junction without a gene match. The germline V gene supplies CDR1 KGHDR and CDR2 SFDVKD. The CDR3 starts with the cysteine, ends with the phenylalanine, and has 16 residues. Here the CDR3 DNA is all that survives: 48 bases in frame from base 1. With respect to this clonotype: The target of this receptor is not known. No much larger clone exists at a distance of one base, and base qualities are not known.

The rearranged segments are TRBV24-1 and TRBJ2-5, and 8 bases in between align with TRBD1. The sequence was collected from a man between 18 and 29 years old in good health. The sequencing input was naive T cells sorted from blood. Interpreted using the paper, the cell subset or site label stands for: cells isolated with a human naive T-cell isolation kit. This receptor has the CDR3 CATSDWAQGGGETQYF. Here is the DNA: TGTGCCACCAGTGATTGGGCACAGGGGGGTGGAGAGACCCAGTACTTC.